The 17 T cell receptor beta chains below come from one sample, sequenced in a study of memory CD4+ T cells and cytomegalovirus serostatus. Single viable CD3+CD4+CD8-CD45RO+ cells were sorted as the memory CD4+ T cells. The method was immunoSEQ multiplex PCR; TCRdb's version includes in-frame clones alone and lacks a portion of them. The sample carries 56,000 or so clones, roughly 80% recorded once. Material: memory CD4+ T cells from blood. All receptors come from an adult in good health and CMV-seronegative. Some clones in this sample may be carry-over from other donors' samples.

The V call is TRBV6-1, the J call TRBJ1-5, with a weak D call TRBD1 (6 bases). Germline V gene sequence: CDR1 MNHNS, CDR2 SASEGT. CDR3 length: 15 amino acids. The V end was cut by 7 bases, the J end by 7 bases, with 20 bases between. CDR3: CASTALVEGGQPQHF. Here the CDR3 DNA reads TGTGCCAGCACCGCACTAGTGGAGGGGGGACAGCCCCAGCATTTT.

This clone was detected once. The chain has TRBV7-2 and TRBJ1-1; the D is unclear. CDR3 length: 12 amino acids. In germline, CDR1 is SGHTA, CDR2 FQGNSA. Trimming stripped 7 bases from V and 5 bases from J, with 11 bases between. DNA for the CDR3: TGTGCCAGCAAAATCTCGGGTACTGAAGCTTTCTTT. Its protein product is CASKISGTEAFF.

V and J are TRBV28 and TRBJ2-3, with 14 bases identical to TRBD2. Germline V CDR1 and CDR2: MDHEN, SYDVKM. This CDR3 spans 17 amino acids. With V trimmed by 4 bases and J by 8 bases, 11 bases remained unmatched. CDR3 sequence (DNA): TGTGCCAGCAGTTCGCTGGGGACTAGCGGGAGTTACGGTACGCAGTATTTT. It codes for CASSSLGTSGSYGTQYF.

The rearrangement uses TRBV10-3 and TRBJ1-4, with D uncertain. Germline values: CDR1 ENHRY, CDR2 SYGVKD. The V and J ends lost 7 bases and 5 bases respectively, with 11 bases between them. The length of the CDR3 is 13 residues. The CDR3 DNA follows: TGTGCCATCAATCCGAGCCCCAATGAAAAACTGTTTTTT. It specifies CAINPSPNEKLFF.

The rearrangement uses TRBV5-1 and TRBJ2-7; D remains ambiguous. From germline, CDR1 is SGHRS and CDR2 YFSETQ. This CDR3 is 12 amino acids long. V lost 4 bases to trimming and J lost 6 bases, with 11 bases between them. The CDR3 DNA follows: TGCGCCAGCAGCGTAGAATATGGCGAGCAGTACTTC. Encoded protein: CASSVEYGEQYF.

As regards this clone: Its ends do not fully match the called genes, so a read error is possible. The gene calls are TRBV6-6 and TRBJ1-5; no definite D call. Germline V gene sequence: CDR1 MNHNY, CDR2 SVGAGI (reference sequence). CDR3 length: 14 amino acids. The CDR3: CASSDSADDQPQHF. CDR3 DNA sequence: TGTGCCAGCAGTGACTCGGCCGACGATCAGCCCCAGCATTTT.

This clone was detected only once. This rearrangement joins TRBV2 to TRBJ1-5; the D is unclear. V gave up 3 bases and J gave up 4 bases, with 7 bases separating them. Germline CDR1 SNHLY, CDR2 FYNNEI. CDR3 length: 13 amino acids. CDR3 sequence reads: CASSEGLNQPQHF. In DNA form, the CDR3 reads TGTGCCAGCAGTGAGGGGTTAAATCAGCCCCAGCATTTT.

This chain joins TRBV6-6 and TRBJ1-1; D gene unclear. Trimming took 6 bases from V and 1 from J, leaving 9 bases between them. The CDR3 spans 13 residues. Germline loops: CDR1 MNHNY, CDR2 SVGAGI (reference sequence). CDR3 amino acids: CASSSGGNTEAFF. The DNA for the CDR3 is TGTGCCAGCAGCTCCGGAGGGAACACTGAAGCTTTCTTT.

This clone was counted a single time. One junction end does not reproduce the germline sequence, and a read error may be involved. The rearrangement joins TRBV5-1 to TRBJ2-1, with D possibly being TRBD2 (6 bases). CDR1 and CDR2 (germline): SGHRS, YFSETQ. CDR3 length equals 12 residues. CDR3 protein: CASSLGEEGWVF. The CDR3 DNA follows: TGCGCCAGCAGCTTGGGGGAGGAGGGTTGGGTCTTC.

The gene calls are TRBV28 and TRBJ1-1, with D maybe TRBD1 (5 bases). V was clipped by 5 bases and J by 2 bases, with 12 bases between them. The CDR3 has 14 amino acids. Germline V gene lookup returns CDR1 MDHEN and CDR2 SYDVKM. The CDR3 here is CASSITGTNTEAFF. CDR3 DNA: TGTGCCAGCAGTATAACAGGAACTAACACTGAAGCTTTCTTT.

The chain joins TRBV6-1 to TRBJ2-2; TRBD2 aligns across 7 bases. The CDR3 covers 14 residues. Germline CDR1 is MNHNS and CDR2 is SASEGT. The V segment lost 6 bases and the J segment 4 bases; nucleotides outside the gene matches: 5. The CDR3 protein is CASRGGFLTGELFF. CDR3 nucleotide sequence: TGTGCCAGCAGGGGGGGGTTCCTCACCGGGGAGCTGTTTTTT.

The chain links TRBV7-9 to TRBJ1-1; 7 bases line up with TRBD1. Germline V gene data show CDR1 as SEHNR and CDR2 as FQNEAQ (reference sequence). This CDR3 spans 14 amino acids. Trimming cost V 3 bases and J 11 bases; bases outside gene matches: 12. CDR3 nucleotides: TGTGCCAGCAGCTTGGGAGAGGGGGCGGTCGGGGCTTTCTTT. Amino acids: CASSLGEGAVGAFF.

The chain employs TRBV5-6 and TRBJ2-4; D gene uncertain. V lost 0 bases, J lost 6 bases, and 13 bases lay in between. CDR1 and CDR2 from the germline V gene are SGHDT and YYEEEE. This CDR3 is built from 15 residues. CDR3 coding DNA: TGTGCCAGCAGCTTGGTTGTAGGGCTCGGAAACATTCAGTACTTC. This gives the protein CASSLVVGLGNIQYF.

The gene calls are TRBV11-2 and TRBJ2-1; TRBD2 aligns across 8 bases. Germline-derived CDR1 and CDR2 are SGHAT and FQNNGV. The CDR3 spans 15 residues. V trimming: 5 bases; J trimming: 8 bases; junction bases outside the gene matches: 11. The CDR3 DNA is TGTGCCAGCAGCCAGTCCCGGACTAGCTTCTATGAGCAGTTCTTC. Protein: CASSQSRTSFYEQFF.

The CDR3 sequence is CASSPTSGQETQYF. The CDR3 nucleotides read TGTGCCAGCAGCCCCACTAGCGGCCAAGAGACCCAGTACTTC. The J gene is TRBJ2-5, the V gene TRBV11-3; 8 positions agree with TRBD2. In germline, CDR1 is SGHNT, CDR2 YENEEA. The CDR3 spans 14 residues. The ends lost 5 bases at V and 1 base at J; junction bases unmatched: 3.

This rearrangement joins TRBV27 to TRBJ1-2, with D unclear. Germline CDR1 and CDR2: MNHEY and SMNVEV (reference sequence). This CDR3 has 13 residues. Trimming removed 3 bases at V and 3 bases at J, with 8 bases between. The CDR3 sequence is CASSFRGYYGYTF. In DNA, the CDR3 is TGTGCCAGCAGTTTTCGCGGCTACTATGGCTACACCTTC.

This clone was observed a few times. The CDR3 reads CASRGQSGELFF. DNA for the CDR3: TGTGCCAGCAGAGGACAGAGCGGGGAGCTGTTTTTT. The chain couples TRBV7-3 to TRBJ2-2, with TRBD1 as a possible D gene (6 bases). The CDR3 consists of 12 residues. Trimming left V 6 bases short and J 7 bases short, with 9 bases between. Germline V gives CDR1 SGHTA, CDR2 FQGTGA.